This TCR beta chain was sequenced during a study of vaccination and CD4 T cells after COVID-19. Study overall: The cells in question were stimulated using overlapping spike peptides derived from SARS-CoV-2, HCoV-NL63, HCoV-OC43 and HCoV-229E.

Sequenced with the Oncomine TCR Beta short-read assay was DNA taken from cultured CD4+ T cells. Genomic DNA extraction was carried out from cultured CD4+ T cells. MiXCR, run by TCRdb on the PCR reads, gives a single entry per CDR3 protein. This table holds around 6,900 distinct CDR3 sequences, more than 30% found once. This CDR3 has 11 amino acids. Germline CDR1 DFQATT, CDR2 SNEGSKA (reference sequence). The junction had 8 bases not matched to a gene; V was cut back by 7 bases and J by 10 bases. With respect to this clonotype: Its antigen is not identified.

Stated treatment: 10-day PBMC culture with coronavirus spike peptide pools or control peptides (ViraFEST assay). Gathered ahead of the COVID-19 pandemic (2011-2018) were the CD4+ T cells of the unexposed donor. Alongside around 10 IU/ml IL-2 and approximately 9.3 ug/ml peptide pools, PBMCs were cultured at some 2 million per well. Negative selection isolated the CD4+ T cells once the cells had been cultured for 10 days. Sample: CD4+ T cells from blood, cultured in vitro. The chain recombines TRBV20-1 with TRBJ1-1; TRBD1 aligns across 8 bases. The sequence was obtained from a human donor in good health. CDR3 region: CSGDGQGRAFF. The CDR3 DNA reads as TGCAGTGGGGATGGACAGGGACGAGCTTTCTTT.